Sequencing of this T cell receptor (beta chain) was carried out in a study of T cells after yellow fever vaccination. Across the whole study: Those fractions that held only low numbers of cells were prepared using the SMART-Seq v4 Ultra Low Input RNA kit.

There are a few counts of this clonotype. Its antigen is undetermined. General study findings and limits: Among all clonotypes, a small share was observed in both CD4 and CD8 compartments.

The CDR3 extends over 15 amino acids. Germline V gives CDR1 SGHTA, CDR2 FQGNSA. J lost 3 bases, V lost 3 bases, and 2 bases had no gene match. TCRdb reprocessed the 5' RACE reads via MiXCR and lists one record per CDR3 protein. The sample has around 350,000 distinct CDR3 sequences, 9.5% to 13% seen once. Source: PBMCs, taken on the day of the first yellow fever vaccination. This chain uses TRBV7-2 with TRBJ2-1; 10 nucleotides match TRBD1. This TCR was sampled from a man between 18 and 29 years old who received the YFV17D yellow fever vaccine. The CDR3 region has the DNA TGTGCCAGCAGCTTGGACAGGGGGGACTACAATGAGCAGTTCTTC. Its translation: CASSLDRGDYNEQFF.